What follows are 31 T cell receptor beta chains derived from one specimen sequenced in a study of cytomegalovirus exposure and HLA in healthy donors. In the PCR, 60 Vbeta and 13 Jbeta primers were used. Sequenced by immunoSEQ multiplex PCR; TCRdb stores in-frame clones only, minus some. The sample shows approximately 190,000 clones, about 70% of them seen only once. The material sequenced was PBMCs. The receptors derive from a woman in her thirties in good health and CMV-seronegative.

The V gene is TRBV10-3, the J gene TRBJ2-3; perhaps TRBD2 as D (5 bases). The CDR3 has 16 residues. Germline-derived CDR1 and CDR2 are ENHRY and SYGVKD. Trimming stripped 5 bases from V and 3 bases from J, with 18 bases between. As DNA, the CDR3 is TGTGCCATCAGTCCATACCCTACGGAGGCGACAGATACGCAGTATTTT. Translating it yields CAISPYPTEATDTQYF.

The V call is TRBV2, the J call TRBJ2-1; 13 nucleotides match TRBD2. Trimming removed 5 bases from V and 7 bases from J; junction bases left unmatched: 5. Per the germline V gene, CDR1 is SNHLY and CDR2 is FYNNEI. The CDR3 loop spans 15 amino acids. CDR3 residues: CASSPTTSGGNEQFF. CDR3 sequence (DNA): TGTGCCAGCAGTCCAACGACTAGCGGGGGGAATGAGCAGTTCTTC. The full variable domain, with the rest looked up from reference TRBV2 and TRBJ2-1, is EPEVTQTPSHQVTQMGQEVILRCVPISNHLYFYWYRQILGQKVEFLVSFYNNEISEKSEIFDDQFSVERPDGSNFTLKIRSTKLEDSAMYFCASSPTTSGGNEQFFGPGTRLTVL.

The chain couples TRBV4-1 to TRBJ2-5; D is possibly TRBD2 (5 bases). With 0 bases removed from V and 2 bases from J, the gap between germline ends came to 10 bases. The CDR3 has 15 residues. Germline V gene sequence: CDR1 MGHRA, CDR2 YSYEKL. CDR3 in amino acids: CASSQDFRDQETQYF. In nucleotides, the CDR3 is TGCGCCAGCAGCCAAGATTTTCGGGATCAAGAGACCCAGTACTTC.

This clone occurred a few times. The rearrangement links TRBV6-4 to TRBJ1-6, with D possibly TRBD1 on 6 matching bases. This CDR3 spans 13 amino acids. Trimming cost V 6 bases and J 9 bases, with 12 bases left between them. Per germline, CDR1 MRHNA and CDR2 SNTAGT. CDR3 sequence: CASRDTGSSPLHF. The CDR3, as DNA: TGTGCCAGCAGAGACACAGGGTCTTCACCCCTCCACTTT.

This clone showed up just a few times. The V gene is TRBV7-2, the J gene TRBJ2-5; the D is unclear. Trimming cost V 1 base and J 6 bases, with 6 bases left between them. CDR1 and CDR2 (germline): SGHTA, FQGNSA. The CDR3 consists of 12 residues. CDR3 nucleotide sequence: TGTGCCAGCAGCTTAGGGGCCCAGACCCAGTACTTC. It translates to CASSLGAQTQYF.

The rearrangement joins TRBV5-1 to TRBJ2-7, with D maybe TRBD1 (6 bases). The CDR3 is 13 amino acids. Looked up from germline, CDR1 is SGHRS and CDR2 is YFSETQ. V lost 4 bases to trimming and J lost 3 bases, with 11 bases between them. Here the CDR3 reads CASSREGVYEQYF. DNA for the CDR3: TGCGCCAGCAGCCGCGAGGGGGTCTACGAGCAGTACTTC.

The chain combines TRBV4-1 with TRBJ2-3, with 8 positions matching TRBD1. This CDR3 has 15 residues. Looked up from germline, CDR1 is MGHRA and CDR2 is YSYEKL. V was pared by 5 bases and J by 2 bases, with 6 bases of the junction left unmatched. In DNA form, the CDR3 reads TGCGCCAGCAGCGGCCGGGACAGGTACACAGATACGCAGTATTTT. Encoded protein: CASSGRDRYTDTQYF.

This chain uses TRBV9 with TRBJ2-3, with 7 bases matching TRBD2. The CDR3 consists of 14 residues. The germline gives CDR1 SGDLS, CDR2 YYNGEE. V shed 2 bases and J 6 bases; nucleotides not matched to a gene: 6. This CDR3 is CASSVRVGRDTQYF. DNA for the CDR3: TGTGCCAGCAGCGTTAGGGTCGGGAGGGATACGCAGTATTTT.

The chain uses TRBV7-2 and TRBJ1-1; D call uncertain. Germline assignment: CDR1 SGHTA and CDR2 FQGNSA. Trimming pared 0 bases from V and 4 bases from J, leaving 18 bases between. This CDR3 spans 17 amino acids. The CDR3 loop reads CASSLAGRGILGTEAFF. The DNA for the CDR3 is TGTGCCAGCAGCTTAGCAGGACGGGGTATTTTGGGCACTGAAGCTTTCTTT.

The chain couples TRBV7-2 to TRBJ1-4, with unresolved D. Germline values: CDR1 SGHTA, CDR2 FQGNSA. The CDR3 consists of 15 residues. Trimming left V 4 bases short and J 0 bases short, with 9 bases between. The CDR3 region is CASSSGFATNEKLFF. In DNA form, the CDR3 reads TGTGCCAGCAGCTCGGGATTTGCAACTAATGAAAAACTGTTTTTT.

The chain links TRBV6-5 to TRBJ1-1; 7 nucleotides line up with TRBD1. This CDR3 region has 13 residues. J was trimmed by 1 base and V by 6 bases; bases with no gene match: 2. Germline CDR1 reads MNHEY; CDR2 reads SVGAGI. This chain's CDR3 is CASSRTGNTEAFF. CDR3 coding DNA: TGTGCCAGCAGCCGGACAGGGAACACTGAAGCTTTCTTT.

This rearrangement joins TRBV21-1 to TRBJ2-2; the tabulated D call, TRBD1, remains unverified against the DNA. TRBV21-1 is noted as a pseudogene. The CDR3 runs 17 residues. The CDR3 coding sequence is TGTGCCAGCAGGGAAATAAAGGGACAGGGGGCAAGCGGGGAGCTGTTTTTT. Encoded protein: CASREIKGQGASGELFF.

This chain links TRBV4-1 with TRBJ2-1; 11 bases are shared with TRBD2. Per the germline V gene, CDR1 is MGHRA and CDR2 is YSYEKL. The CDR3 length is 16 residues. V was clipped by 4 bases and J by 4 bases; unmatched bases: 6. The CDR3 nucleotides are TGCGCCAGCAGCCGCCAGGGACTAGCGGATTACAATGAGCAGTTCTTC. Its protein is CASSRQGLADYNEQFF.

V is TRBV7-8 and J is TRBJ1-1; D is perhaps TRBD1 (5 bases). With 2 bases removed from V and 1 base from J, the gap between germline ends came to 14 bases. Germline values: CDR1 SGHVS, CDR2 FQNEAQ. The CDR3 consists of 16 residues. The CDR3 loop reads CASSLPGYRRNTEAFF. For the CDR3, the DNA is TGTGCCAGCAGCTTACCAGGGTACAGGAGGAACACTGAAGCTTTCTTT.

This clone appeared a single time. The CDR3 coding sequence is TGCGCCAGCAGCCTAACAATCAGGGGAGGGGACTCTGGAAACACCATATATTTT. The encoded protein is CASSLTIRGGDSGNTIYF. V usage is TRBV4-1 and J usage is TRBJ1-3; possible D gene TRBD1, 6 bases. This CDR3 is 18 amino acids long. V was cut by 4 bases and J by 0 bases, with 19 bases left in between. CDR1 and CDR2 (germline): MGHRA, YSYEKL.

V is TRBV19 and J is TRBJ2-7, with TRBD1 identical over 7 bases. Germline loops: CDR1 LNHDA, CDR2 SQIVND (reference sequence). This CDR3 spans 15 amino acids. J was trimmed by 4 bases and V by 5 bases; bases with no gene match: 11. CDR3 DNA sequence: TGTGCCAGTAGTGGTCGGGACAGACGGTTTTACGAGCAGTACTTC. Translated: CASSGRDRRFYEQYF.

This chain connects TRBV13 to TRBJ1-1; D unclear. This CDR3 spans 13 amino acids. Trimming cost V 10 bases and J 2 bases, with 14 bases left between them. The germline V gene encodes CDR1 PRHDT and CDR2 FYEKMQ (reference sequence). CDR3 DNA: TGTGCCACGCACAGCCTAATAAACACTGAAGCTTTCTTT. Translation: CATHSLINTEAFF.

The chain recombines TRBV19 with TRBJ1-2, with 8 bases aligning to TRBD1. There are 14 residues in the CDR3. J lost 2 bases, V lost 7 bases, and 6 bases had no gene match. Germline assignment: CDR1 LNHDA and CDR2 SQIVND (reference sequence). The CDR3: CASKQTGENYGYTF. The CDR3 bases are TGTGCCAGTAAACAGACAGGGGAAAACTATGGCTACACCTTC.

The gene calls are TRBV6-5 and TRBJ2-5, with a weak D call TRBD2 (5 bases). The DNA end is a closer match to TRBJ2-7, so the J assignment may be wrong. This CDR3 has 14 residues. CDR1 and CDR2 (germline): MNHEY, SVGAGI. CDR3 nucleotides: TGTGCCACGCGATTGACGGGGAGCTCCTACGAGCAGTACTTC. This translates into CATRLTGSSYEQYF.

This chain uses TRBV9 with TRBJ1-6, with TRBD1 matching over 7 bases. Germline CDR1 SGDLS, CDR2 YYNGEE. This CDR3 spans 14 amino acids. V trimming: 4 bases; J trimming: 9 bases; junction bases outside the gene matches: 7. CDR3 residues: CASSYRQGLSPLHF. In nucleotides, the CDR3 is TGTGCCAGCAGCTATAGACAGGGACTTTCACCCCTCCACTTT.

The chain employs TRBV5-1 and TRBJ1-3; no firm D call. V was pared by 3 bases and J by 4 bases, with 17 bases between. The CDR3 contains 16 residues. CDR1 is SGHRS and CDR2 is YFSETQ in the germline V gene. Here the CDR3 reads CASSYGREGVGNTIYF. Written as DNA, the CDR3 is TGCGCCAGCAGCTACGGCCGGGAGGGAGTCGGAAACACCATATATTTT.

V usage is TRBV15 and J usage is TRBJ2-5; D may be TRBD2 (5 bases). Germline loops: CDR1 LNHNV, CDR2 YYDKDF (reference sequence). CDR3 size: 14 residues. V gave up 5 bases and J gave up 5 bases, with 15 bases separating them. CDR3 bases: TGTGCCACCAGCTGGTACTCCGGCGGGGAGACCCAGTACTTC. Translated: CATSWYSGGETQYF.

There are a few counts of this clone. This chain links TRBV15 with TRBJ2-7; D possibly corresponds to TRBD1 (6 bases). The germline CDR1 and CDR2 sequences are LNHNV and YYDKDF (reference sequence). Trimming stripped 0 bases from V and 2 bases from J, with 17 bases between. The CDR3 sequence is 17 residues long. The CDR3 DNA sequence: TGTGCCACCAGCAGAGAAACCTCCGGGACACCGACCTACGAGCAGTACTTC. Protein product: CATSRETSGTPTYEQYF.

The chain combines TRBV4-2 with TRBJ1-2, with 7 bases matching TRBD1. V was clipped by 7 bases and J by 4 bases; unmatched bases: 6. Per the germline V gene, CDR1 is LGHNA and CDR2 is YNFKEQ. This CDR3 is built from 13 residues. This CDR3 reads CASNHGTAYGYTF. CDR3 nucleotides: TGTGCCAGCAACCACGGGACAGCCTATGGCTACACCTTC.

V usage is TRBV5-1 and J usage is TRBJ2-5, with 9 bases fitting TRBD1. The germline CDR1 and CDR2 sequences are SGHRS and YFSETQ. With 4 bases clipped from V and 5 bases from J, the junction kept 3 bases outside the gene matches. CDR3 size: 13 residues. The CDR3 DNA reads TGCGCCAGCAGCGGGACAGGGAGGGAGACCCAGTACTTC. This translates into CASSGTGRETQYF.

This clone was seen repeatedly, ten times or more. The CDR3 is CASSIIGDTREKLFF. CDR3 sequence (DNA): TGTGCCAGCAGTATCATAGGGGATACAAGAGAAAAACTGTTTTTT. This chain joins TRBV28 and TRBJ1-4; D possibly corresponds to TRBD1 (5 bases). The germline V gene encodes CDR1 MDHEN and CDR2 SYDVKM. CDR3 length: 15 amino acids. V was shortened by 5 bases and J by 8 bases, with 18 bases between the two germline ends.

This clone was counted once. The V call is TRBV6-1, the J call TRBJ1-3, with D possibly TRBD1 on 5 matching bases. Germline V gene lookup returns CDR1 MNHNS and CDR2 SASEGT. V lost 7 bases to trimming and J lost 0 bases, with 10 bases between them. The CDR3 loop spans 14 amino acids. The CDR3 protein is CASKRQLSGNTIYF. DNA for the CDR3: TGTGCCAGCAAGAGACAGCTCTCTGGAAACACCATATATTTT.

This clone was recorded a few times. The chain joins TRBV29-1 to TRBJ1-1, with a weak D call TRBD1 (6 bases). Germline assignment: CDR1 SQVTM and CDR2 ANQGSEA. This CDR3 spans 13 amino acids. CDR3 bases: TGCAGTTATGCCCCGACAGGGAACACTGAAGCTTTCTTT. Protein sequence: CSYAPTGNTEAFF.

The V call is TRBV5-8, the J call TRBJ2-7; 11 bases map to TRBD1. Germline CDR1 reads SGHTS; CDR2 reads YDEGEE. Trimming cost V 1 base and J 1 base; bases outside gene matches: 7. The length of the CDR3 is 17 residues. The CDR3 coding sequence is TGTGCCAGCAGCTTGCGTAAAGGGACAGGGGGTTCCTACGAGCAGTACTTC. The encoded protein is CASSLRKGTGGSYEQYF.

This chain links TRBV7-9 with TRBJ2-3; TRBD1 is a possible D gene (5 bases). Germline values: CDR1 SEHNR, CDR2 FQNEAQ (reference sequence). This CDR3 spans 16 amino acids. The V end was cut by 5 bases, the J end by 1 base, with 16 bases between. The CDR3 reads CASSPRWGEGTDTQYF. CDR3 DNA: TGTGCCAGCAGCCCCCGGTGGGGCGAGGGCACAGATACGCAGTATTTT.

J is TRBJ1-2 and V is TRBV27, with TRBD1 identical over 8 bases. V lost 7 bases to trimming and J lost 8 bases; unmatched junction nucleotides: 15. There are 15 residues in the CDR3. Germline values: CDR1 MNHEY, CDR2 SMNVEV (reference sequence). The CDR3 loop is CASTKGSGGARGYTF. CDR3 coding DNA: TGTGCCAGCACCAAGGGATCAGGGGGCGCTAGGGGCTACACCTTC.